A single sample is the source of the 29 T cell receptor beta chains below, sequenced in a study of OX40 agonist ivuxolimab in advanced cancers. The protocol was immunoSEQ multiplex PCR, while the TCRdb copy is restricted to in-frame clones and leaves out a portion. The sample includes 35,000 to 50,000 clones, about 86% of them seen just once. Specimen: CD4+ or CD8+ T cells sorted from blood, collected in a trial of the OX40 agonist ivuxolimab. These receptor sequences come from an adult with an advanced solid tumor such as melanoma, head and neck, liver or kidney cancer.

The CDR3 sequence: CATSEQGMPAEQYF. CDR3 sequence (DNA): TGTGCCACCAGCGAACAGGGTATGCCGGCCGAGCAGTACTTC. This chain uses TRBV15 with TRBJ2-7; weak D call: TRBD1 (6 bases). Trimming took 5 bases from V and 6 from J, leaving 17 bases between them. Germline CDR1 is LNHNV and CDR2 is YYDKDF (reference sequence). The CDR3 length is 14 residues.

The chain couples TRBV27 to TRBJ2-7, with D uncertain. Trimming cost V 3 bases and J 0 bases, with 6 bases left between them. This CDR3 has 13 residues. CDR1 is MNHEY and CDR2 is SMNVEV in the germline V gene (reference sequence). The CDR3 DNA reads as TGTGCCAGCAGTTTTGCAGCCTCCTACGAGCAGTACTTC. It yields the protein CASSFAASYEQYF.

The V call is TRBV9, the J call TRBJ2-5; D gene unclear. CDR1 and CDR2 (germline): SGDLS, YYNGEE. The CDR3 length is 13 residues. V lost 0 bases to trimming and J lost 5 bases, with 8 bases between them. The CDR3 protein is CASSVEGWETQYF. DNA of the CDR3: TGTGCCAGCAGCGTAGAAGGTTGGGAGACCCAGTACTTC.

The sample holds one count of this clone. In DNA, the CDR3 is TGTGCCAGCAGCTTGACAGGGGCCGAGCAGTACTTC. This encodes CASSLTGAEQYF. V usage is TRBV7-2 and J usage is TRBJ2-7, with 8 bases matching TRBD1. V shed 3 bases and J 6 bases; nucleotides not matched to a gene: 1. Germline V lookup: CDR1 SGHTA, CDR2 FQGNSA. This CDR3 region has 12 residues.

This clone was seen just once. J is TRBJ1-5 and V is TRBV6-5, with D unclear. Germline V lookup: CDR1 MNHEY, CDR2 SVGAGI. Trimming took off 0 bases at V and 5 bases at J, with 8 bases between the two ends. This CDR3 has 14 residues. In DNA form, the CDR3 reads TGTGCCAGCAGTTACTCGAGGACTGATCAGCCCCAGCATTTT. This sequence encodes CASSYSRTDQPQHF.

The rearrangement uses TRBV5-1 and TRBJ2-3; 9 nucleotides agree with TRBD1. The V gene end was trimmed by 4 bases and the J gene end by 4 bases; junction bases not matched to a gene: 4. CDR1 and CDR2 (germline): SGHRS, YFSETQ. The CDR3 is 14 residues long. The CDR3 sequence: CASSPWDRADTQYF. The CDR3 DNA reads TGCGCCAGCAGCCCTTGGGACAGGGCAGATACGCAGTATTTT.

The chain combines TRBV5-1 with TRBJ2-2; D unresolved. Germline loops: CDR1 SGHRS, CDR2 YFSETQ. CDR3 size: 15 residues. V was clipped by 4 bases and J by 6 bases, with 16 bases between them. CDR3: CASSRGRTEPGELFF. The CDR3 DNA reads TGCGCCAGCAGCCGCGGTCGGACGGAGCCCGGGGAGCTGTTTTTT.

The chain is built from TRBV19 and TRBJ2-2, with 8 bases that match TRBD1. Germline values: CDR1 LNHDA, CDR2 SQIVND (reference sequence). The CDR3 contains 16 residues. With 4 bases clipped from V and 0 bases from J, the junction kept 4 bases outside the gene matches. CDR3 protein: CASSTNRGTNTGELFF. The CDR3, as DNA: TGTGCCAGTAGTACTAACAGGGGGACGAACACCGGGGAGCTGTTTTTT.

The CDR3 spells CASSRPPGSHTGELFF. In nucleotides, the CDR3 is TGTGCCAGCAGCCGACCACCGGGATCCCACACCGGGGAGCTGTTTTTT. This chain uses TRBV4-2 with TRBJ2-2; tentatively, D is TRBD2 (5 bases). Germline V gene lookup returns CDR1 LGHNA and CDR2 YNFKEQ. The CDR3 runs to 16 residues. V was clipped by 4 bases and J by 3 bases, with 15 bases between them.

The chain couples TRBV10-1 to TRBJ2-2, with TRBD2 matching 8 bases. The germline CDR1 and CDR2 sequences are WNHNN and SYGVQD (reference sequence). The CDR3 covers 14 residues. J was trimmed by 5 bases and V by 7 bases; bases with no gene match: 6. CDR3 residues: CASKRGPRTGELFF. CDR3 nucleotide sequence: TGCGCCAGCAAGCGGGGGCCGAGGACCGGGGAGCTGTTTTTT.

The genes are TRBV5-5 and TRBJ2-7, with TRBD2 matching over 9 bases. This CDR3 comprises 15 residues. Germline loops: CDR1 SGHKS, CDR2 YYEKEE (reference sequence). Trimming removed 5 bases from V and 4 bases from J; junction bases left unmatched: 10. CDR3 residues: CASSAPGTSFYEQYF. CDR3 nucleotide sequence: TGTGCCAGCAGTGCACCCGGGACTAGCTTTTACGAGCAGTACTTC.

The V gene is TRBV27, the J gene TRBJ1-6; TRBD1 is a possible D gene (6 bases). The CDR3 is 15 residues long. V was cut by 6 bases and J by 7 bases, with 16 bases left in between. The germline gives CDR1 MNHEY, CDR2 SMNVEV (reference sequence). The CDR3 loop is CASSPHRVPNSPLHF. The CDR3 region has the DNA TGTGCCAGCAGCCCCCACAGGGTCCCGAATTCACCCCTCCACTTT.

V usage is TRBV27 and J usage is TRBJ2-5; D not resolved. The germline V gene has CDR1 MNHEY and CDR2 SMNVEV (reference sequence). Trimming cost V 5 bases and J 2 bases, with 18 bases left between them. This CDR3 contains 16 residues. Here the CDR3 DNA reads TGTGCCAGCAGTACCTTACTCCGGCTGGGGCAAGAGACCCAGTACTTC. This sequence encodes CASSTLLRLGQETQYF.

The rearrangement uses TRBV28 and TRBJ1-2, with D tentatively TRBD1 (6 bases). V was trimmed by 2 bases and J by 10 bases, leaving 20 bases between them. The CDR3 has 15 amino acids. Looked up from germline, CDR1 is MDHEN and CDR2 is SYDVKM. The CDR3 sequence: CASSLGGTPSLDYTF. The CDR3 DNA is TGTGCCAGCAGTTTAGGCGGGACACCCTCGTTGGACTACACCTTC.

This CDR3 is CASSPRQGAGYTF. CDR3 DNA sequence: TGTGCCAGCAGCCCCCGTCAGGGGGCTGGCTACACCTTC. The chain links TRBV21-1 to TRBJ1-2; the table's TRBD1 call for D was not verified on the DNA. TRBV21-1 is assigned pseudogene status. The CDR3 consists of 13 residues.

The chain uses TRBV2 and TRBJ2-7; D is ambiguous. This CDR3 contains 14 residues. Germline CDR1 SNHLY, CDR2 FYNNEI. V was trimmed by 2 bases and J by 4 bases, leaving 12 bases between them. CDR3 residues: CASSERSREYEQYF. DNA for the CDR3: TGTGCCAGCAGTGAAAGGAGTAGGGAATACGAGCAGTACTTC.

This chain uses TRBV28 with TRBJ1-5, with unresolved D. Germline CDR1 is MDHEN and CDR2 is SYDVKM. Trimming took off 3 bases at V and 3 bases at J, with 9 bases between the two ends. The CDR3 is 14 amino acids. The chain's CDR3 is CASSFVSLNQPQHF. The CDR3 DNA reads as TGTGCCAGCAGTTTTGTTTCTCTCAATCAGCCCCAGCATTTT.

Only one count was recorded for this clone. The J gene is TRBJ1-1, the V gene TRBV15; perhaps TRBD1 as D (5 bases). The CDR3 has 15 amino acids. Trimming pared 1 base from V and 1 base from J, leaving 10 bases between. Germline CDR1 and CDR2: LNHNV and YYDKDF (reference sequence). This chain's CDR3 is CATSRVRGPNTEAFF. The CDR3 DNA sequence: TGTGCCACCAGCAGAGTTCGGGGCCCGAACACTGAAGCTTTCTTT. Combining the CDR3 with reference TRBV15 and TRBJ1-1 gives the whole variable domain DAMVIQNPRYQVTQFGKPVTLSCSQTLNHNVMYWYQQKSSQAPKLLFHYYDKDFNNEADTPDNFQSRRPNTSFCFLDIRSPGLGDTAMYLCATSRVRGPNTEAFFGQGTRLTVV.

The V and J genes are TRBV6-6 and TRBJ1-5; D uncertain. The CDR3 has 14 amino acids. V lost 4 bases and J lost 0, with 7 bases in between. Germline lookup yields CDR1 MNHNY and CDR2 SVGAGI (reference sequence). The CDR3 DNA sequence: TGTGCCAGCAGTTTAGCTTATAGCAATCAGCCCCAGCATTTT. Its protein is CASSLAYSNQPQHF.

This chain uses TRBV27 with TRBJ2-3; 9 bases line up with TRBD2. V dropped 5 bases and J dropped 4; count of bases not matched to a gene: 13. Germline CDR1 reads MNHEY; CDR2 reads SMNVEV (reference sequence). The CDR3 is 17 amino acids. CDR3 in DNA: TGTGCCAGCAGTCTACTAGGCGCGGGGGGGGGCCCAGATACGCAGTATTTT. This codes for CASSLLGAGGGPDTQYF.

The rearrangement uses TRBV7-9 and TRBJ1-1, with 9 bases that match TRBD1. The CDR3 contains 14 residues. The trim removed 8 bases at V and 5 bases at J, leaving 9 bases unmatched. Germline V gene sequence: CDR1 SEHNR, CDR2 FQNEAQ (reference sequence). The CDR3: CASEGLDRGTEAFF. The CDR3 bases are TGTGCCAGCGAGGGCCTGGACAGGGGAACTGAAGCTTTCTTT.

The chain uses TRBV6-5 and TRBJ1-1; D is perhaps TRBD1 (5 bases). Per germline, CDR1 MNHEY and CDR2 SVGAGI. The CDR3 sequence is 16 residues long. V lost 4 bases and J lost 6, with 21 bases in between. CDR3 sequence (DNA): TGTGCCAGCAGTTTACACCGGGACGTAGGCGTCCCTGAAGCTTTCTTT. Translation: CASSLHRDVGVPEAFF.

The chain couples TRBV6-5 to TRBJ1-5; D gene ambiguous. The CDR3 has 15 amino acids. V shed 5 bases and J shed 2 bases, with 13 bases lying between them. The germline gives CDR1 MNHEY, CDR2 SVGAGI. The CDR3 DNA is TGTGCCAGCAGTGTTGGAGGGAGGGGCAATCAGCCCCAGCATTTT. Its translation is CASSVGGRGNQPQHF.

CDR3 nucleotides: TGTGCCAGCAGTTCCGGAACAGGGCTGGCTCGGTCCCAGTACTTC. It yields the protein CASSSGTGLARSQYF. V and J are TRBV6-5 and TRBJ2-5; a weak D match, TRBD1 (6 bases). V lost 4 bases, J lost 9 bases, and 21 bases lay in between. CDR3 length: 15 amino acids. Germline loops: CDR1 MNHEY, CDR2 SVGAGI.

This clone has only one observation. The rearrangement uses TRBV4-1 and TRBJ1-3, with D unclear. The germline V gene has CDR1 MGHRA and CDR2 YSYEKL. The CDR3 runs 16 residues. Between the trimmed V and J ends, which lost 0 bases and 0 bases, there was a span of 9 bases. This chain's CDR3 is CASSQDEGISGNTIYF. The DNA of the CDR3 is TGCGCCAGCAGCCAAGATGAAGGAATCTCTGGAAACACCATATATTTT.

In its sample, this clone is medium-sized. The J gene is TRBJ1-1, the V gene TRBV28; D remains ambiguous. V dropped 2 bases and J dropped 3 bases, with 10 bases sitting between them. The CDR3 loop spans 14 amino acids. Germline V gene sequence: CDR1 MDHEN, CDR2 SYDVKM. CDR3 coding DNA: TGTGCCAGCAGTTTAGGGCAGGCTCACACTGAAGCTTTCTTT. Translation: CASSLGQAHTEAFF.

The rearrangement joins TRBV28 to TRBJ2-2, with D hard to call. The CDR3 runs 13 residues. Germline-derived CDR1 and CDR2 are MDHEN and SYDVKM. Trimming pared 6 bases from V and 5 bases from J, leaving 10 bases between. CDR3 nucleotide sequence: TGTGCCAGCAGCCTCGGGTTGACCGGGGAGCTGTTTTTT. Protein product: CASSLGLTGELFF.

The chain employs TRBV4-3 and TRBJ2-1; D unclear. CDR1 and CDR2 (germline): LGHNA, YSLEER. With 1 base removed from V and 10 bases from J, the gap between germline ends came to 11 bases. The CDR3 is made up of 13 amino acids. The CDR3 coding sequence is TGCGCCAGCAGCCAAGTGGAGCTACGGGAGCAGTTCTTC. Translated, it gives CASSQVELREQFF.

In this sample, this clone turned up once. The chain recombines TRBV11-1 with TRBJ2-4; D unclear. Trimming took 1 base from V and 0 from J, leaving 4 bases between them. This CDR3 is 14 amino acids long. Germline loops: CDR1 SGHAT, CDR2 FQDESV (reference sequence). In DNA, the CDR3 is TGTGCCAGCAGCTTAGATCTAGCCAAAAACATTCAGTACTTC. Protein product: CASSLDLAKNIQYF.